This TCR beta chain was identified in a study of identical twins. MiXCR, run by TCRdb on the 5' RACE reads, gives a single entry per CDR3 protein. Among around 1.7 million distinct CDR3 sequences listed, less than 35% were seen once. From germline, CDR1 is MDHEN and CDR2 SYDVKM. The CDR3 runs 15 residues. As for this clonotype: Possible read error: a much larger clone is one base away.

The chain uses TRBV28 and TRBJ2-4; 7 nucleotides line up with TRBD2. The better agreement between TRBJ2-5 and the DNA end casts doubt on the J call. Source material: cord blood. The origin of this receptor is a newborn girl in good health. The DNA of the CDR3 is TGTGCCGGCACCAAACTCGGGCTAGCGGAAGAGACCCAGTACTTC. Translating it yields CAGTKLGLAEETQYF.